A selection of T cell receptor beta chains follows, all from one sample in a study of CXCR3-negative and CXCR3-positive naive CD8 T cells. TCRdb re-called the 5' RACE reads and catalogs CDR3 proteins one per entry, DNA excluded. The sample includes around 26,000 distinct CDR3 sequences. Sequenced material: naive CXCR3- CD8+ T cells from blood. The receptors originated from a human donor in good health. Some clones in this sample may be carry-over from other donors' samples. The CDR3 runs from the conserved cysteine through the conserved F or W. The order of the fields is V gene, clone size, J gene, CDR3 protein. Clone size is stated in some rows and not others, as once, few, many or a class when expanded.

>TRBV9|NA|TRBJ2-7
CASSEGTISYEQYF
>TRBV6-2/TRBV6-3|medium-sized|TRBJ2-1
CATGLNGVNEQFF
>TRBV29-1|NA|TRBJ2-2
CSAGTENTGELFF
>TRBV28|NA|TRBJ1-2
CASSPKGPNRVWDGYTF
>TRBV29-1|NA|TRBJ1-1
CSVDLGRGGNTEAFF
>TRBV7-9|NA|TRBJ2-2
CASSSYTGTGELFF
>TRBV4-2|NA|TRBJ1-2
CASSQERFYGYTF
>TRBV5-1|NA|TRBJ2-7
CASSFPGTEQYF
>TRBV4-3|NA|TRBJ2-1
CASSQATSGGIEQFF
>TRBV14|medium-sized|TRBJ2-3
CASSQEDFSADTQYF
>TRBV5-1|NA|TRBJ2-1
CASSFEDPYNEQFF
>TRBV20-1|NA|TRBJ2-1
CSAREGTGIEQFF
>TRBV27|NA|TRBJ2-7
CASSSKGDYEQYF
>TRBV29-1|NA|TRBJ2-7
CSVTGERAEQYF
>TRBV29-1|NA|TRBJ2-1
CSVEYPGGASGGLVPNEQFF
>TRBV28|NA|TRBJ2-5
CASTPAGGETQYF
>TRBV7-3|NA|TRBJ2-1
CASSLAGSSYNEQFF
>TRBV29-1|NA|TRBJ2-1
CSVAGVQGKVYNEQFF
>TRBV7-6|NA|TRBJ2-5
CASSLQETQYF
>TRBV20-1|NA|TRBJ2-5
CSARASGAIRETQYF
>TRBV12-3/TRBV12-4|NA|TRBJ2-2
CASSSGTGGNGELFF